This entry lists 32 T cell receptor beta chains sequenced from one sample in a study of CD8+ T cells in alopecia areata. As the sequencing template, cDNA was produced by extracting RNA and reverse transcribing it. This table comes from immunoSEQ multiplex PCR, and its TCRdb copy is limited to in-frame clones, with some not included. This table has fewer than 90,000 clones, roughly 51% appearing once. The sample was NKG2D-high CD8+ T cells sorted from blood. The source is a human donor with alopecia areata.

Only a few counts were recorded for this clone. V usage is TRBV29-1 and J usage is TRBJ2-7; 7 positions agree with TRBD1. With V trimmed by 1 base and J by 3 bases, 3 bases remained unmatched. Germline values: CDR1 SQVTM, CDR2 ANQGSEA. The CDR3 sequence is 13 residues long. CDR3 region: CSVEAQGDYEQYF. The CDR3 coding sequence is TGCAGCGTTGAAGCTCAGGGGGACTACGAGCAGTACTTC.

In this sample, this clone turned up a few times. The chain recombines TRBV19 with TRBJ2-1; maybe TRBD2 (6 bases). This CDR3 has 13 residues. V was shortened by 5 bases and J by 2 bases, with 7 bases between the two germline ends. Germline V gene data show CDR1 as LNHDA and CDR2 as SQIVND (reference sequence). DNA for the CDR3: TGTGCCAGTAGTGGCGGGACCTACAATGAGCAGTTCTTC. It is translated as CASSGGTYNEQFF.

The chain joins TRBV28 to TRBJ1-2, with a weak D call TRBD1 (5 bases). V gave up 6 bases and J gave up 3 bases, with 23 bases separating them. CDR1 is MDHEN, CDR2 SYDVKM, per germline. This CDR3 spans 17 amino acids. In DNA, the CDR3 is TGTGCCAGCAGACCGATCAAGACGGGGCCCCCTGACTATGGCTACACCTTC. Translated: CASRPIKTGPPDYGYTF.

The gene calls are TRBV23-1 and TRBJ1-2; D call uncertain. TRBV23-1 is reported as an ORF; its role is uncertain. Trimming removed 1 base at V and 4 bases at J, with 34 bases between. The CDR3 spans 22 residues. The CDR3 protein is CASSQLYQKTTDQPRDLYGYTF. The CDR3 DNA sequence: TGCGCCAGCAGTCAATTGTACCAAAAAACAACGGATCAGCCAAGAGACCTCTATGGCTACACCTTC.

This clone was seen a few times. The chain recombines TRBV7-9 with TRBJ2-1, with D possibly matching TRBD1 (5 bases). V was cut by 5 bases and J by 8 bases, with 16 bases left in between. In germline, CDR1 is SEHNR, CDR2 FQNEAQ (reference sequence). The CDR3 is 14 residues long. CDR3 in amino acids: CASSLRSGYDEQFF. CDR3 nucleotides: TGTGCCAGCAGCCTCCGGTCAGGGTATGATGAGCAGTTCTTC.

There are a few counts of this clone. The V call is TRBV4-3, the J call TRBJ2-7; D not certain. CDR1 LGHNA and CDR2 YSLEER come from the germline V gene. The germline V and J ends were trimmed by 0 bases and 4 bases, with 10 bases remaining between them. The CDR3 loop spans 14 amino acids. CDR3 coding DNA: TGCGCCAGCAGCCAAGATATTGGCAGTTACGAGCAGTACTTC. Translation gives CASSQDIGSYEQYF.

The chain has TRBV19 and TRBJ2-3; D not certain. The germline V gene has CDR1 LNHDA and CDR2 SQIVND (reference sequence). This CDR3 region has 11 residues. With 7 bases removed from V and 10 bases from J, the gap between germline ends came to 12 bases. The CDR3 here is CASTDSAAQYF. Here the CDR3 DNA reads TGTGCCAGTACCGACTCCGCTGCGCAGTATTTT. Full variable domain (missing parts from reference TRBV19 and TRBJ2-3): DGGITQSPKYLFRKEGQNVTLSCEQNLNHDAMYWYRQDPGQGLRLIYYSQIVNDFQKGDIAEGYSVSREKKESFPLTVTSAQKNPTAFYLCASTDSAAQYFGPGTRLTVL.

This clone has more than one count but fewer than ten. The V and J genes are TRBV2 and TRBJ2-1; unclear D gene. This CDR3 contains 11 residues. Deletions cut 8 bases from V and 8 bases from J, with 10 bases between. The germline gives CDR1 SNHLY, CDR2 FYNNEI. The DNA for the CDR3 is TGTGCCAGCGACGCTTTCGATGAGCAGTTCTTC. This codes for CASDAFDEQFF.

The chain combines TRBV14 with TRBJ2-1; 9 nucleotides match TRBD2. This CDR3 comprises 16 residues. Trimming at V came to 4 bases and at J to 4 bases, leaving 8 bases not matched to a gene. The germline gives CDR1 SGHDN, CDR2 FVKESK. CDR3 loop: CASSPDLAGLYNEQFF. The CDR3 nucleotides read TGTGCCAGCAGCCCAGATCTAGCGGGACTTTACAATGAGCAGTTCTTC.

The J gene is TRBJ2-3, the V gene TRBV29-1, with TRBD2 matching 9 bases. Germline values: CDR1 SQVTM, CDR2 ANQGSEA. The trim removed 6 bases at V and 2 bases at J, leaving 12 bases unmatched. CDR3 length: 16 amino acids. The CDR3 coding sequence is TGCAGCGTGGGAGGTAGCGGGAGTATGTTCACAGATACGCAGTATTTT. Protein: CSVGGSGSMFTDTQYF.

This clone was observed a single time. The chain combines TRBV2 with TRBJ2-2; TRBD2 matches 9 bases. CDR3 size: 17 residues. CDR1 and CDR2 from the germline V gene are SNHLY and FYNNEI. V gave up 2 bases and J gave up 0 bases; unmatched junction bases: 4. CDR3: CASSEPLAGTNTGELFF. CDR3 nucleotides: TGTGCCAGCAGTGAACCCCTAGCGGGGACGAACACCGGGGAGCTGTTTTTT.

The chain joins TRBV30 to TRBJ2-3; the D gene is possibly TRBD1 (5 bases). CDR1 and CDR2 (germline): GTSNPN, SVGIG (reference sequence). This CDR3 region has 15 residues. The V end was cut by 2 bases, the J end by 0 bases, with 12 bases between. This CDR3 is CAWSPWQGSTDTQYF. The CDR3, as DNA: TGTGCCTGGAGTCCTTGGCAGGGCAGCACAGATACGCAGTATTTT.

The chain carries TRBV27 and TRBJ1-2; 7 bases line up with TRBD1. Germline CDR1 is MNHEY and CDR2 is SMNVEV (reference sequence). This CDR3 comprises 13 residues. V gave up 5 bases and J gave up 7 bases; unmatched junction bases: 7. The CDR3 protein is CASSSTGALGYTF. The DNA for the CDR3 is TGTGCCAGCAGTAGTACAGGGGCACTTGGCTACACCTTC.

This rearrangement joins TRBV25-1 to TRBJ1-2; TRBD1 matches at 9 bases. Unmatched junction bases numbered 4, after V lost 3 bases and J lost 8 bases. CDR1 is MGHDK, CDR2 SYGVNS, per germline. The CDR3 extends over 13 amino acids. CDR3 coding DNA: TGTGCCAGCAGTGACGGGACAGGGCAGGGCTACACCTTC. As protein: CASSDGTGQGYTF.

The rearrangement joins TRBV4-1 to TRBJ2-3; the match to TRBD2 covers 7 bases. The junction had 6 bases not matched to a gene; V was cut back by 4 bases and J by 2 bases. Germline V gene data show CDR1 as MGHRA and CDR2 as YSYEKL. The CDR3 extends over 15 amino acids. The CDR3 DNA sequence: TGCGCCAGCAGCCCCGGGCTAGCGGCCACAGATACGCAGTATTTT. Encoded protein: CASSPGLAATDTQYF.

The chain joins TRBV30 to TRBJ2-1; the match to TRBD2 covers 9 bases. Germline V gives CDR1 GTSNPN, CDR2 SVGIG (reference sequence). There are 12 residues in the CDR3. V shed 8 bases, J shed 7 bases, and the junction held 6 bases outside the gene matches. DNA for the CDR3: TGTGCCGACACGGGACTAGCAAATGAGCAGTTCTTC. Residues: CADTGLANEQFF.

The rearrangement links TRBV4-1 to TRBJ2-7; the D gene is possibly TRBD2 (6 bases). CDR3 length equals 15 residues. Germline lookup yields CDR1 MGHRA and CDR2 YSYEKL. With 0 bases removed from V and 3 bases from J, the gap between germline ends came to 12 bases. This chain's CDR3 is CASSQDRQGGYEQYF. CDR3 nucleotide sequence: TGCGCCAGCAGCCAAGATCGGCAGGGAGGCTACGAGCAGTACTTC.

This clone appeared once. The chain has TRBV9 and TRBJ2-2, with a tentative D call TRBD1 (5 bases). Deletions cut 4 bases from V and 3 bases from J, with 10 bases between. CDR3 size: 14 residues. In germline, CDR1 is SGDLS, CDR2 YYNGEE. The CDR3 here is CASSLSGYTGELFF. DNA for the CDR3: TGTGCCAGCAGCCTTTCAGGGTACACCGGGGAGCTGTTTTTT.

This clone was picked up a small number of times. The CDR3, as DNA: TGTGCCAGCAGTGCGGGACTAGCGAACACAGATACGCAGTATTTT. It is translated as CASSAGLANTDTQYF. The chain combines TRBV27 with TRBJ2-3; 10 bases are a match to TRBD2. The CDR3 is 15 amino acids. Germline V gene lookup returns CDR1 MNHEY and CDR2 SMNVEV (reference sequence). Unmatched junction bases numbered 4, after V lost 5 bases and J lost 2 bases.

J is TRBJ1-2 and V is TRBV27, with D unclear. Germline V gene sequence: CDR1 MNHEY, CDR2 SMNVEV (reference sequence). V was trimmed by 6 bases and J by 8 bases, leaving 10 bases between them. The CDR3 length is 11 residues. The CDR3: CASRGMGGYTF. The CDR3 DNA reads TGTGCCAGCAGGGGGATGGGGGGCTACACCTTC.

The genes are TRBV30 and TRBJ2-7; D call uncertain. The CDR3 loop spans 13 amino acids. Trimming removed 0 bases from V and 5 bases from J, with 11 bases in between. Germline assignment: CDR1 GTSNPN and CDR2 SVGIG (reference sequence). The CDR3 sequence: CAWSVDDLNEQYF. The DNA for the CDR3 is TGTGCCTGGAGTGTAGATGACTTAAACGAGCAGTACTTC.

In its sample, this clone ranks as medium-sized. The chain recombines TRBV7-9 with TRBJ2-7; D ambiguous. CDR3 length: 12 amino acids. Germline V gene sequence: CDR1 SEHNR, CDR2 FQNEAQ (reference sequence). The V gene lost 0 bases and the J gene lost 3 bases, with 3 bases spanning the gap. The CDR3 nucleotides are TGTGCCAGCAGCTTAGCAAACTACGAGCAGTACTTC. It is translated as CASSLANYEQYF.

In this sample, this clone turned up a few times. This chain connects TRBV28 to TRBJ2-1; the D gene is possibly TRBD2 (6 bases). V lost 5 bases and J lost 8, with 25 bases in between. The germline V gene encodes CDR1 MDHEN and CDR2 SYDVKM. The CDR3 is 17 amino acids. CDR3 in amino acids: CASSLPTTGVTGDEQFF. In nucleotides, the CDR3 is TGTGCCAGCAGTCTCCCCACCACGGGGGTTACGGGAGATGAGCAGTTCTTC.

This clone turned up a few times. CDR3 coding DNA: TGTGCCAGCACCCTGAGGGGTAGCGCCCCCTACGAGCAGTACTTC. It encodes CASTLRGSAPYEQYF. This chain joins TRBV27 and TRBJ2-7; D is tentatively TRBD1 or TRBD2 (5 bases each). Trimming took 7 bases from V and 2 from J, leaving 18 bases between them. The length of the CDR3 is 15 residues. Germline CDR1 and CDR2: MNHEY and SMNVEV (reference sequence).

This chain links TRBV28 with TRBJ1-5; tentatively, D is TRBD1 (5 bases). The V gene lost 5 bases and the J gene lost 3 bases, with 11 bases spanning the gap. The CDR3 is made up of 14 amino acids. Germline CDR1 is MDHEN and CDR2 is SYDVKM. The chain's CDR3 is CASSIDSYNQPQHF. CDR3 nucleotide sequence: TGTGCCAGCAGTATAGACAGTTACAATCAGCCCCAGCATTTT.

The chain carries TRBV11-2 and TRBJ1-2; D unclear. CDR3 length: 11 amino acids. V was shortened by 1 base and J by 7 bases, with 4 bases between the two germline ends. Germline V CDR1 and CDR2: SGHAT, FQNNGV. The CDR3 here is CASSLGTGYTF. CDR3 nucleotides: TGTGCCAGCAGCTTAGGAACTGGCTACACCTTC.

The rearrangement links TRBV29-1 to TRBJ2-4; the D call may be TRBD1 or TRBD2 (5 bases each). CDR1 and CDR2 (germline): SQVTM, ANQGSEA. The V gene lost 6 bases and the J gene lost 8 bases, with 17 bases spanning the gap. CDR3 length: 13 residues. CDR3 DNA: TGCAGCGTGTCAGAAGGAGGCAGGGACATTCAGTACTTC. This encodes CSVSEGGRDIQYF.

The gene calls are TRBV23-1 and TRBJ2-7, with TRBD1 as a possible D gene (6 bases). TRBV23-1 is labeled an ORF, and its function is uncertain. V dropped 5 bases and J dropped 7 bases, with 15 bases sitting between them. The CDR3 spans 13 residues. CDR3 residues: CASSRGNSGEQYF. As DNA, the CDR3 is TGCGCCAGCAGTAGGGGGAATTCGGGAGAGCAGTACTTC.

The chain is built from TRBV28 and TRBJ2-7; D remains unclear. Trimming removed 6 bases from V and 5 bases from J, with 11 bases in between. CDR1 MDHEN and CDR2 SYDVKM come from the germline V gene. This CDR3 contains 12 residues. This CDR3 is CASSLGWNEQYF. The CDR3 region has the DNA TGTGCCAGCAGCCTGGGGTGGAACGAGCAGTACTTC.

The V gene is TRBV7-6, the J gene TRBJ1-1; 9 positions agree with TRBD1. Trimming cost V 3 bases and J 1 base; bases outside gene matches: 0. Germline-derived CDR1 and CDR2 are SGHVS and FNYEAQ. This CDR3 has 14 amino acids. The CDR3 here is CASSLGQGNTEAFF. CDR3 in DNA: TGTGCCAGCAGCTTGGGACAGGGGAACACTGAAGCTTTCTTT. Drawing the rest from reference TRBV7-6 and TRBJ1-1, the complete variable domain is GAGVSQSPRYKVTKRGQDVALRCDPISGHVSLYWYRQALGQGPEFLTYFNYEAQQDKSGLPNDRFSAERPEGSISTLTIQRTEQRDSAMYRCASSLGQGNTEAFFGQGTRLTVV.

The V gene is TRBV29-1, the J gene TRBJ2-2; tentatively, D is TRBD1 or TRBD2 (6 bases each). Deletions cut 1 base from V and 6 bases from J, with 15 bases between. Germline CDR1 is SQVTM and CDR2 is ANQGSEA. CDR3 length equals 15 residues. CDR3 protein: CSVEGGAISAGELFF. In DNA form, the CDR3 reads TGCAGCGTTGAAGGGGGGGCGATAAGCGCCGGGGAGCTGTTTTTT.

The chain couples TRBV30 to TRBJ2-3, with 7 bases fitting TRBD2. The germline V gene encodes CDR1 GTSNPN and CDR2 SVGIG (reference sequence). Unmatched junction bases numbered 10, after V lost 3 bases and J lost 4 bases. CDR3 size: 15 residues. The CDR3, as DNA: TGTGCCTGGAGCTATTTGACGGGAGGATCAGATACGCAGTATTTT. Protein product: CAWSYLTGGSDTQYF. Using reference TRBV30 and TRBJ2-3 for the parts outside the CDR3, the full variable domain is SQTIHQWPATLVQPVGSPLSLECTVEGTSNPNLYWYRQAAGRGLQLLFYSVGIGQISSEVPQNLSASRPQDRQFILSSKKLLLSDSGFYLCAWSYLTGGSDTQYFGPGTRLTVL.